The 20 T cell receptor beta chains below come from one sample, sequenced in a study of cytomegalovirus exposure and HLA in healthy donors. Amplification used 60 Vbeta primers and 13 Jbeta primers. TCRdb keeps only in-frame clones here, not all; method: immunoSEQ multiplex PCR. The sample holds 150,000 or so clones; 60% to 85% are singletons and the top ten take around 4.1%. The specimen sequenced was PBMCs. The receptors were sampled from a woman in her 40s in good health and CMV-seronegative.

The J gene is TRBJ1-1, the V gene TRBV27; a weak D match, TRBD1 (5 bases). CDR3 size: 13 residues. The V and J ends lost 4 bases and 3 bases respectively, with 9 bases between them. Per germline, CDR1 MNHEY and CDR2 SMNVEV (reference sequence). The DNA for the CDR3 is TGTGCCAGCAGTTACGGACATTACACTGAAGCTTTCTTT. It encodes CASSYGHYTEAFF.

CDR3 nucleotides: TGTGCCAGCAGCCAACGACTGGGACTCCCTCCCTCCGAGCAGTACTTC. This encodes CASSQRLGLPPSEQYF. The gene calls are TRBV4-2 and TRBJ2-7, with D perhaps TRBD2 (6 bases). Germline-derived CDR1 and CDR2 are LGHNA and YNFKEQ. V was clipped by 2 bases and J by 6 bases, with 20 bases between them. The CDR3 loop spans 16 amino acids.

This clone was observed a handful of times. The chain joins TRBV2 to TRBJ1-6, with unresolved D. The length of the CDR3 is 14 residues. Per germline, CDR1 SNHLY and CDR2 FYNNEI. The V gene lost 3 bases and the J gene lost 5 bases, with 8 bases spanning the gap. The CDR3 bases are TGTGCCAGCAGTGATTCCTTTAATAATTCACCCCTCCACTTT. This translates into CASSDSFNNSPLHF. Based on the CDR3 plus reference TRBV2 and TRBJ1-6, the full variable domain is EPEVTQTPSHQVTQMGQEVILRCVPISNHLYFYWYRQILGQKVEFLVSFYNNEISEKSEIFDDQFSVERPDGSNFTLKIRSTKLEDSAMYFCASSDSFNNSPLHFGNGTRLTVT.

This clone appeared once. CDR3 protein: CASSSLGGDTEAFF. CDR3 coding DNA: TGCGCCAGCAGCTCCCTGGGGGGGGACACTGAAGCTTTCTTT. The chain carries TRBV5-1 and TRBJ1-1; D is possibly TRBD1 (5 bases). The V and J ends lost 3 bases and 3 bases respectively, with 12 bases between them. Germline values: CDR1 SGHRS, CDR2 YFSETQ. This CDR3 is built from 14 residues.

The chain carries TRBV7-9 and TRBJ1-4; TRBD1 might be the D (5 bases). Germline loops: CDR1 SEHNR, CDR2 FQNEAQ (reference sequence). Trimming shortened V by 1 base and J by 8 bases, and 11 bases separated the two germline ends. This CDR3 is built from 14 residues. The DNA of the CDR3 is TGTGCCAGCAGCTTAGGCAGGGAAGGAGAAAAACTGTTTTTT. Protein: CASSLGREGEKLFF.

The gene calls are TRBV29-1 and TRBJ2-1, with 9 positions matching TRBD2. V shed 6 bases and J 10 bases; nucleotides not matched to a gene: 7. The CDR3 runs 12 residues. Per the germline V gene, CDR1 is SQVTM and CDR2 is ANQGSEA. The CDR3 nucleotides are TGCAGCGTCGGCGTAGCGGGAGAAGAGCAGTTCTTC. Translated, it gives CSVGVAGEEQFF.

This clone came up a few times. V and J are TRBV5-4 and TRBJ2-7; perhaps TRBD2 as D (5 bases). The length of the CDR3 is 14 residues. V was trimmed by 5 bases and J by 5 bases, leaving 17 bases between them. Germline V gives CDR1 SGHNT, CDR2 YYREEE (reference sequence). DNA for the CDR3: TGTGCCAGCAGGGCGGAGGCCAATACCCACGAGCAGTACTTC. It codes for CASRAEANTHEQYF. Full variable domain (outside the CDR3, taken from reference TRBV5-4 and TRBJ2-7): ETGVTQSPTHLIKTRGQQVTLRCSSQSGHNTVSWYQQALGQGPQFIFQYYREEENGRGNFPPRFSGLQFPNYSSELNVNALELDDSALYLCASRAEANTHEQYFGPGTRLTVT.

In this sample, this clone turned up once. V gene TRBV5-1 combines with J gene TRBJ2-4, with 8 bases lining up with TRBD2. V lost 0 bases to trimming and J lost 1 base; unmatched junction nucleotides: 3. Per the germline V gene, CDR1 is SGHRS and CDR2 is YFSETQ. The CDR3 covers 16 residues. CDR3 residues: CASSLARGGAKNIQYF. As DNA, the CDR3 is TGCGCCAGCAGCTTGGCCCGCGGGGGGGCCAAAAACATTCAGTACTTC.

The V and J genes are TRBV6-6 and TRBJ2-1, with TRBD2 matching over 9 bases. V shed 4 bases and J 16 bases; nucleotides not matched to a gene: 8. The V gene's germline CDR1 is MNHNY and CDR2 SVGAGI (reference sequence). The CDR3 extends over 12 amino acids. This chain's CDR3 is CASSSEGLANFF. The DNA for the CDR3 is TGTGCCAGCAGTTCCGAGGGACTAGCAAATTTCTTC.

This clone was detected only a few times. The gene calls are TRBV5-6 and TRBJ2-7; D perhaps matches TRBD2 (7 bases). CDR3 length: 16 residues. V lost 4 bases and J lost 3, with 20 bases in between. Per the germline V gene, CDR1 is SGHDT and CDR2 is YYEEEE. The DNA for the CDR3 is TGTGCCAGCAGCCCAACCCCCCGGGGGGCTAACTACGAGCAGTACTTC. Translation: CASSPTPRGANYEQYF.

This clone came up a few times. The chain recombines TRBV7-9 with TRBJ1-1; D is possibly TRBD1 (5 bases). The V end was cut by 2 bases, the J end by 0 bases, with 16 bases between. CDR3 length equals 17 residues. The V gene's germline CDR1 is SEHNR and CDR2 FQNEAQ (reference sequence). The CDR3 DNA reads TGTGCCAGCAGCTTACTTGGAGGGGCGGAGGTGAACACTGAAGCTTTCTTT. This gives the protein CASSLLGGAEVNTEAFF.

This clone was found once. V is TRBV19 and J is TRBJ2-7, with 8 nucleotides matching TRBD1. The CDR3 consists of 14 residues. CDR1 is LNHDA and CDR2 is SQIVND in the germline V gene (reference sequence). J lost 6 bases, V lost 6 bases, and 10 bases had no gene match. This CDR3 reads CASSQTTGVAEQYF. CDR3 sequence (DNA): TGTGCCAGTAGCCAAACGACAGGGGTCGCCGAGCAGTACTTC. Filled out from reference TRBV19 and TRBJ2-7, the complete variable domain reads DGGITQSPKYLFRKEGQNVTLSCEQNLNHDAMYWYRQDPGQGLRLIYYSQIVNDFQKGDIAEGYSVSREKKESFPLTVTSAQKNPTAFYLCASSQTTGVAEQYFGPGTRLTVT.

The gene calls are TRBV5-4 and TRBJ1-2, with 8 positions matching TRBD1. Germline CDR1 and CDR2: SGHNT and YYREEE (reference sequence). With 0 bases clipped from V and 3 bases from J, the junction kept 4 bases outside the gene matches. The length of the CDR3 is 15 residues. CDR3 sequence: CASSLGQGKDYGYTF. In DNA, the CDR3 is TGTGCCAGCAGCTTGGGACAGGGGAAGGACTATGGCTACACCTTC.

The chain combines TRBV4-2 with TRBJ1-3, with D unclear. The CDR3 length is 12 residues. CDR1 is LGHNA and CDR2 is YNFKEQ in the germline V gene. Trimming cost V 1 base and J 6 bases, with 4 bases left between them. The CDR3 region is CASSQAVNTIYF. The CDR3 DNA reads TGTGCCAGCAGCCAAGCTGTAAACACCATATATTTT.

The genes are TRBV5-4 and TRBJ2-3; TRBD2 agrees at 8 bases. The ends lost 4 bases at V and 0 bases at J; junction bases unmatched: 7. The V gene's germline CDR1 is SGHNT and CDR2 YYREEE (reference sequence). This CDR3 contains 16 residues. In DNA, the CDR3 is TGTGCCAGCAGCCCGGGGGGGCGACTCAGCACAGATACGCAGTATTTT. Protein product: CASSPGGRLSTDTQYF.

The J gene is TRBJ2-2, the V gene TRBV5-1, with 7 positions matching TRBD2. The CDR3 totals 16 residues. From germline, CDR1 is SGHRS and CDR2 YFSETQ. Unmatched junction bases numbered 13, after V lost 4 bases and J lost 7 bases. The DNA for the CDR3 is TGCGCCAGCAGCCCCCAAGCAGCGGGATTTAGCGGGGAGCTGTTTTTT. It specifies CASSPQAAGFSGELFF.

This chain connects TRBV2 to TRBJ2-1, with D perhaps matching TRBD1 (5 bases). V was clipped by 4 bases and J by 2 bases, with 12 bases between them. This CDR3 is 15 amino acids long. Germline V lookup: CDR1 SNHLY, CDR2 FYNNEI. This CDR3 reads CASSVDQGPYNEQFF. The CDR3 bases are TGTGCCAGCAGTGTCGACCAGGGCCCCTACAATGAGCAGTTCTTC.

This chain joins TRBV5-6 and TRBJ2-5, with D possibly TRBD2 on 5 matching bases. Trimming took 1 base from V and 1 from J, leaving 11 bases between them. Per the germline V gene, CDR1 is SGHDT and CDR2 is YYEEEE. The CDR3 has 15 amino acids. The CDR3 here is CASSLLSGSQETQYF. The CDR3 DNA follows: TGTGCCAGCAGCTTGTTGTCGGGGAGCCAAGAGACCCAGTACTTC.

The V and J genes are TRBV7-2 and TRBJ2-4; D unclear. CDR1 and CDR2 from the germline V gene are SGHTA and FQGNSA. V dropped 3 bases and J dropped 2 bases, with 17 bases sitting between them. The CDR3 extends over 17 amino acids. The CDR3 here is CASSFRGQPYTKNIQYF. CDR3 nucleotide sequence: TGTGCCAGCAGCTTTAGAGGCCAGCCCTACACCAAAAACATTCAGTACTTC.

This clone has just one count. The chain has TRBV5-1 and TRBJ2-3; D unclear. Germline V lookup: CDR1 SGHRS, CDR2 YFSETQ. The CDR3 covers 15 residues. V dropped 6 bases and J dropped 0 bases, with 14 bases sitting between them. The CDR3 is CASTSDSTSTDTQYF. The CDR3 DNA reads TGCGCCAGCACCTCAGACTCAACTAGCACAGATACGCAGTATTTT.